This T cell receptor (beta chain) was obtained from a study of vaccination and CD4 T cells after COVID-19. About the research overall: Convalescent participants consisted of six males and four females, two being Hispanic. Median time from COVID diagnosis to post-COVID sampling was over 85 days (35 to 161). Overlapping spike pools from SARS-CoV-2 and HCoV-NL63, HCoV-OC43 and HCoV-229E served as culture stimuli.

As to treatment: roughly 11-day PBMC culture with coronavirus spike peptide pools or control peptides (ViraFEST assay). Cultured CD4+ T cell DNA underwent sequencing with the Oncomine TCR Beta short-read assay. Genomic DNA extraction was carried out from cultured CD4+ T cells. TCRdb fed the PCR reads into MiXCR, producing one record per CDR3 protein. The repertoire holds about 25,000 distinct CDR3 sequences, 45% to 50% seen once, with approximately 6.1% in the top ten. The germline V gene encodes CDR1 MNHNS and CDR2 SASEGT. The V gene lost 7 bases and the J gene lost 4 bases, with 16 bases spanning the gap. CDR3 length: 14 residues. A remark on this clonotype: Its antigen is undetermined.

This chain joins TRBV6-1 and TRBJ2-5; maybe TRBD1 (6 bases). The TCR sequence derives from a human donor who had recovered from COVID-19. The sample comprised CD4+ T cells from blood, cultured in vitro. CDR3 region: CASKLTGLGETQYF. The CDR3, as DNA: TGTGCCAGCAAACTTACAGGGCTGGGAGAGACCCAGTACTTC.